This is a list of T cell receptor beta chains from one sample in a study of blood T cell repertoires in COVID-19. The assay was immunoSEQ multiplex PCR, and TCRdb's table has in-frame clones only and misses some. This table has about 180,000 clones, around 87% appearing once. The sequencing sample was made of peripheral blood. These receptors were obtained from a man aged 35-49 years with active or convalescent COVID-19. CDR3s include the opening cysteine and the closing phenylalanine or tryptophan. The D gene is left open where the match is weak. Size values are once, few and many counts, or a class for expanded clones, and some rows have none.

D	V	J	size	DNA	CDR3
-	TRBV2	TRBJ1-4	-	TGTGCCAGCAGTGAAATCCGGAGGAGTGAAAAACTGTTTTTT	CASSEIRRSEKLFF
-	TRBV3-1/TRBV3-2	TRBJ1-3	-	TGTGCCAGCAGCCCACATACCGGAGGGAGGACTGGAAACACCATATATTTT	CASSPHTGGRTGNTIYF
TRBD1	TRBV25-1	TRBJ1-4	few	TGTGCCAGCAGTGAATGGAACAGGGGTGTTGAAAAACTGTTTTTT	CASSEWNRGVEKLFF
-	TRBV6-1	TRBJ1-5	-	TGTGCCAGCAGTGAAGGAGGGTCCGGTAATCAGCCCCAGCATTTT	CASSEGGSGNQPQHF
-	TRBV6-5	TRBJ1-1	-	TGTGCCAGCAGTTACTCGGGGGGGCCAGCTTTCTTT	CASSYSGGPAFF
-	TRBV28	TRBJ1-1	-	TGTGCCAGCAGTTCGCGGGGCACTGAAGCTTTCTTT	CASSSRGTEAFF
-	TRBV4-3	TRBJ1-2	-	TGCGCCAGCAGCCAAGCGGTAGCAGCAACCTCCTATGGCTACACCTTC	CASSQAVAATSYGYTF
TRBD1	TRBV11-2	TRBJ2-1	-	TGTGCCAGCAGCATACAGACAGGGAGAAGGTCCGGCAATGAGCAGTTCTTC	CASSIQTGRRSGNEQFF
TRBD2	TRBV6-5	TRBJ2-5	-	TGTGCCAGCAGGGCAGCGGGGGCCCAAGAGACCCAGTACTTC	CASRAAGAQETQYF
-	TRBV29-1	TRBJ2-1	-	TGCAGCGTCGGACAACGCAATGAGCAGTTCTTC	CSVGQRNEQFF
TRBD1	TRBV29-1	TRBJ1-1	once	TGCAGCGTTACAGGGGTTACTGAAGCTTTCTTT	CSVTGVTEAFF
TRBD1	TRBV12-3/TRBV12-4	TRBJ1-1	medium-sized	TGTGCCAGCAGTTGGGACAGTGAAGCTTTCTTT	CASSWDSEAFF
-	TRBV6-1	TRBJ1-1	-	TGTGCCAGCAGTGAACGTTGGAGTGGCACTGAAGCTTTCTTT	CASSERWSGTEAFF